This T cell receptor beta chain was documented in a study of Graves' ophthalmopathy and Graves' hyperthyroidism. Study conclusions and caveats: The model forecast ophthalmopathy progression, reaching roughly 71% sensitivity and 72% to 80% specificity.

In this sample, this clonotype turned up once. Its target is unknown. Sequence at one end of the junction differs from germline and may be a read error. The CDR3 has 13 amino acids. The germline V gene encodes CDR1 ENHRY and CDR2 SYGVKD. RNA transcripts yielded amplified TCR beta CDR3 regions. A first-round RT-PCR used HTBI primers, followed by a second-round multiplex PCR. TCRdb redid the calling of the multiplex PCR reads with MiXCR, one entry per CDR3 protein. The sample holds about 640,000 distinct CDR3 sequences; approximately 39% are singletons and the top ten take roughly 3.5%. The sequenced material came from peripheral blood. This sequence joins TRBV10-3 and TRBJ2-5; D call uncertain. This clonotype was obtained from an adult man with Graves' ophthalmopathy. Here the CDR3 DNA reads TGTGCCATGCAGGAGACCCCAGGAGAGACCCGGTACTTC. Amino acid sequence: CAMQETPGETRYF.